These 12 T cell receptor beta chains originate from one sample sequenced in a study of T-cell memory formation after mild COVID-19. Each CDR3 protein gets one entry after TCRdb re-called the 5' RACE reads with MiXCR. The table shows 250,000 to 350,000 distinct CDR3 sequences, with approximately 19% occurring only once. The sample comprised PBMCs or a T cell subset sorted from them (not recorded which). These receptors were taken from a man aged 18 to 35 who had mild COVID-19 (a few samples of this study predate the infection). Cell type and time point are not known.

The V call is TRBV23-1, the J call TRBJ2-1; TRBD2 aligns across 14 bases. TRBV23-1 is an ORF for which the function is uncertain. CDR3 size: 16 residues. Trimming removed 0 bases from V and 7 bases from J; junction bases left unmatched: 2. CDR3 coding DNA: TGCGCCAGCAGTCAATCTGGGACTAGCGGGGGTAATGAGCAGTTCTTC. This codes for CASSQSGTSGGNEQFF.

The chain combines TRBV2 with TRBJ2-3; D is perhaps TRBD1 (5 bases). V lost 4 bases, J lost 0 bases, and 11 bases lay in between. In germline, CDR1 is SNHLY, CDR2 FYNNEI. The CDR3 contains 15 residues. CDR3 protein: CASSVGQESTDTQYF. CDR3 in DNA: TGTGCCAGCAGTGTGGGGCAGGAAAGCACAGATACGCAGTATTTT. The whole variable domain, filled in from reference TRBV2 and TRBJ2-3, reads EPEVTQTPSHQVTQMGQEVILRCVPISNHLYFYWYRQILGQKVEFLVSFYNNEISEKSEIFDDQFSVERPDGSNFTLKIRSTKLEDSAMYFCASSVGQESTDTQYFGPGTRLTVL.

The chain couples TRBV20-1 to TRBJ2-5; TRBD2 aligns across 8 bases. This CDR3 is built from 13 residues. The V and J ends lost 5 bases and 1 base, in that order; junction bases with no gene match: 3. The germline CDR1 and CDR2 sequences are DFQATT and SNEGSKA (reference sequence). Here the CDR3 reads CSAPLAGQETQYF. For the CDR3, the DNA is TGCAGTGCTCCTCTAGCGGGCCAAGAGACCCAGTACTTC.

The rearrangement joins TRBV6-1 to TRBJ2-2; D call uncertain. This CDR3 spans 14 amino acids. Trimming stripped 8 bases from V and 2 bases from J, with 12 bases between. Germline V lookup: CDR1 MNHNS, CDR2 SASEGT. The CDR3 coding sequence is TGTGCCAGCTTACCACAACAAAACACCGGGGAGCTGTTTTTT. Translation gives CASLPQQNTGELFF.

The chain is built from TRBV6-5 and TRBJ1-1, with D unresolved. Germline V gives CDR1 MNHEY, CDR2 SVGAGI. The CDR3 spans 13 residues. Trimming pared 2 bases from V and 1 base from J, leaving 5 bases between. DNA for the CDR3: TGTGCCAGCAGTTACCGGTCGAACACTGAAGCTTTCTTT. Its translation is CASSYRSNTEAFF.

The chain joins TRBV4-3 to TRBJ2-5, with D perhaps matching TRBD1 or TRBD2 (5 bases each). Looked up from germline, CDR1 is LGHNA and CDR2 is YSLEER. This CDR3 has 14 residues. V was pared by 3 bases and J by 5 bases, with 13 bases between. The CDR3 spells CASSQSGTRETQYF. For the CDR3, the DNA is TGCGCCAGCAGCCAGTCTGGGACGAGGGAGACCCAGTACTTC.

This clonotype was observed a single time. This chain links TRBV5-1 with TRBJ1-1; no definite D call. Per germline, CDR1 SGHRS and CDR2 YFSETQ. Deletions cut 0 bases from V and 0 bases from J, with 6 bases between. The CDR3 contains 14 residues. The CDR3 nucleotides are TGCGCCAGCAGCTTGGCAGCTCTGAACACTGAAGCTTTCTTT. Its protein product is CASSLAALNTEAFF.

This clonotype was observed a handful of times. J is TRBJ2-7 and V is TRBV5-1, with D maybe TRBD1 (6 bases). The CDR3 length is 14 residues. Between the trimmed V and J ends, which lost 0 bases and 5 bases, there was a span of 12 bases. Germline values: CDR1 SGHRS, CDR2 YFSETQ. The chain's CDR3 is CASSLGDKLDEQYV. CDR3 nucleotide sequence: TGCGCCAGCAGCTTGGGGGACAAACTCGACGAGCAGTACGTC.

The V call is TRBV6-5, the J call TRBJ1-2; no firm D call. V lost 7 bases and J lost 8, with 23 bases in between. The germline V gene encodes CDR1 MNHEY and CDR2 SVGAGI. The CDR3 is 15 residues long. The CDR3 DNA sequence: TGTGCCAGCACCTTAAGGTTTAACGGCCGGGCGGGCTACACCTTC. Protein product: CASTLRFNGRAGYTF.

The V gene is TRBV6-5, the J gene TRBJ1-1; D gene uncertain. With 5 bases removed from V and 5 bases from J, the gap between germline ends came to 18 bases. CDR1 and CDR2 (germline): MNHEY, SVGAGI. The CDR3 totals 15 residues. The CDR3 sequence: CASSLWVLGLTEAFF. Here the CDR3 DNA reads TGTGCCAGCAGTCTATGGGTCCTCGGGTTAACTGAAGCTTTCTTT.

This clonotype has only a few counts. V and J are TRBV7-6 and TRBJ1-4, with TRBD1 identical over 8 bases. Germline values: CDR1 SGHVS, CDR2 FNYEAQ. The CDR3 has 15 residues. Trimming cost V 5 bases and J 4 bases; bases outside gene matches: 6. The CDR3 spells CASSHPGQDNEKLFF. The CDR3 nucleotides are TGTGCCAGCAGCCATCCGGGACAGGATAATGAAAAACTGTTTTTT.

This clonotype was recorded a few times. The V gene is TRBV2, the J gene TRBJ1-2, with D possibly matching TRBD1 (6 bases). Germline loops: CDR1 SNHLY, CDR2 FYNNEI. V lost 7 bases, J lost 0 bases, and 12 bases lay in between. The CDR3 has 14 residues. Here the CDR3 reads CASKDSPSNYGYTF. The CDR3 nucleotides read TGTGCCAGCAAGGACAGCCCGTCTAACTATGGCTACACCTTC.